Many counts were recorded for the clone carrying this T cell receptor (beta chain). The antigen remains undetermined. This record belongs to a study of prognosis after radiotherapy for stage I lung cancer. About the study: The non-small cell lung cancer patients were all considered medically inoperable, with comorbidities accounting for this in 12 of them. Patient ages ran from roughly 53 to 95, with a median of around 70 years, and the group had around 13 men and about six women.

CDR1 and CDR2 from the germline V gene are LNHDA and SQIVND (reference sequence). Trimming pared 1 base from V and 6 bases from J, leaving 9 bases between. The CDR3 contains 14 residues. The TCR beta CDR3 region was amplified from genomic DNA, with two rounds of multiplex PCR being used for the amplification. Every TRBV and TRBJ gene had its own specific primer in first-round PCR. TCRdb used MiXCR to reprocess the multiplex PCR reads, holding one entry per CDR3 protein. The sample has approximately 30,000 distinct CDR3 sequences, about 33% seen once; the top ten hold about 33%. Study outcomes and limitations: Following stereotactic body radiation therapy, patients who went on to develop distant metastases had lower Shannon entropy.

The chain links TRBV19 to TRBJ2-2; D possibly corresponds to TRBD1 (5 bases). The sequencing used PBMCs, collected before or after stereotactic body radiation therapy (not recorded which). The clonotype was recovered from a donor aged 50 or older with non-small cell lung cancer. Here the CDR3 DNA reads TGTGCCAGTAGTATAGTCCAGGGATCCGGGGAGCTGTTTTTT. As protein: CASSIVQGSGELFF.